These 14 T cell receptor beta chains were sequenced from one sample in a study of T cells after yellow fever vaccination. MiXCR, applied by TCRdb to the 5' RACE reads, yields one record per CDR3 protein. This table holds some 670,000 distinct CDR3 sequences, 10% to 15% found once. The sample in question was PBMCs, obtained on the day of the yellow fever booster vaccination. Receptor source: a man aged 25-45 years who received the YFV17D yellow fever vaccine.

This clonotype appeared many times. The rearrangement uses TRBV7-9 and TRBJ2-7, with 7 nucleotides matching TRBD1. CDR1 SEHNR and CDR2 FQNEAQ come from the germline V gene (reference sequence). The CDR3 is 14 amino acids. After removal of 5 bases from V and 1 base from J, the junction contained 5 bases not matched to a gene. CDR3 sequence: CASSARDRSYEQYF. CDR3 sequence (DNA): TGTGCCAGCAGCGCCCGGGACAGATCCTACGAGCAGTACTTC. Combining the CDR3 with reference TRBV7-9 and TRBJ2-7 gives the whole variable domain DTGVSQNPRHKITKRGQNVTFRCDPISEHNRLYWYRQTLGQGPEFLTYFQNEAQLEKSRLLSDRFSAERPKGSFSTLEIQRTEQGDSAMYLCASSARDRSYEQYFGPGTRLTVT.

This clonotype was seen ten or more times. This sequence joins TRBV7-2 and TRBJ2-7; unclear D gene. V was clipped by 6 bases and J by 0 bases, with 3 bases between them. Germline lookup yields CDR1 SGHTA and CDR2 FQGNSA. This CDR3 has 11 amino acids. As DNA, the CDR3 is TGTGCCAGCAGTAACTCCTACGAGCAGTACTTC. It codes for CASSNSYEQYF.

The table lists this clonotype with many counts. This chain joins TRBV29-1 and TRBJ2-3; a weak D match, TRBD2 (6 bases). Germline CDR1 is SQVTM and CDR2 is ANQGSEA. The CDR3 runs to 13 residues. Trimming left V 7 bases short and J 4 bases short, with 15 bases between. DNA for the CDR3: TGCAGCGCCTCAAGACTAGAGGCAGATACGCAGTATTTT. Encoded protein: CSASRLEADTQYF.

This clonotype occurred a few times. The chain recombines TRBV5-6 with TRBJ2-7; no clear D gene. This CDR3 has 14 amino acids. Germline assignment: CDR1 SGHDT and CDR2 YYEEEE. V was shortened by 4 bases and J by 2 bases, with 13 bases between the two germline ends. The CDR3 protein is CASSPLSNAYEQYF. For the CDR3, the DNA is TGTGCCAGCAGCCCACTCTCTAACGCCTACGAGCAGTACTTC.

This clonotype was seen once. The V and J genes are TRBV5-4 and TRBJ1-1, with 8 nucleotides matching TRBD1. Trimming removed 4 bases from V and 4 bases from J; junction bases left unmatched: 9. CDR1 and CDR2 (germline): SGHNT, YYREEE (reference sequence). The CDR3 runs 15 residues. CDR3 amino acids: CASSPSTGVSTEAFF. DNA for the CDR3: TGTGCCAGCAGCCCCTCGACAGGGGTGAGCACTGAAGCTTTCTTT.

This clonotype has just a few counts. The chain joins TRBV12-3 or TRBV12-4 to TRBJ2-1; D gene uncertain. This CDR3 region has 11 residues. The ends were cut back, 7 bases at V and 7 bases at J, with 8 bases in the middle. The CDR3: CASTYRNEQFF. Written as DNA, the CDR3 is TGTGCCAGCACTTACCGTAATGAGCAGTTCTTC.

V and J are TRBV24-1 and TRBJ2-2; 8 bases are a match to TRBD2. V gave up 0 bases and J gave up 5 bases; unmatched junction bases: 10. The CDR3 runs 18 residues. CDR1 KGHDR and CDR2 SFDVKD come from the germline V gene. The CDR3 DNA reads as TGTGCCACCAGTGATTTGCCCGCAGGCGGGAGGCCTACCGGGGAGCTGTTTTTT. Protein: CATSDLPAGGRPTGELFF.

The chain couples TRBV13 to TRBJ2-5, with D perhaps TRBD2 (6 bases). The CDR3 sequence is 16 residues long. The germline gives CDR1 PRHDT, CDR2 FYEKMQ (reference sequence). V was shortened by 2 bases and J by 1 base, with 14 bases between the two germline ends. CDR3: CASSLPLGSGQETQYF. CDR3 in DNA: TGTGCCAGCAGCTTACCACTAGGTAGCGGCCAAGAGACCCAGTACTTC.

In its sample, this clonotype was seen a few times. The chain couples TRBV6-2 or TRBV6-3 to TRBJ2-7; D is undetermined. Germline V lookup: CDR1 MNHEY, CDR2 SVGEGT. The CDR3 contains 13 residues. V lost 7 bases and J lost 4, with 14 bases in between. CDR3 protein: CASKNAEPYEQYF. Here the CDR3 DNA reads TGTGCCAGCAAGAACGCCGAACCTTACGAGCAGTACTTC.

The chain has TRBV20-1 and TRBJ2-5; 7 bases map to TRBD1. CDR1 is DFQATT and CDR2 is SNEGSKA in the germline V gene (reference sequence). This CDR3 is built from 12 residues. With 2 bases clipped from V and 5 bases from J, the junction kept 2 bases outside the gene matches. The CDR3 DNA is TGCAGTGCTAGAACAGGGGTGGAGACCCAGTACTTC. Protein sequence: CSARTGVETQYF.

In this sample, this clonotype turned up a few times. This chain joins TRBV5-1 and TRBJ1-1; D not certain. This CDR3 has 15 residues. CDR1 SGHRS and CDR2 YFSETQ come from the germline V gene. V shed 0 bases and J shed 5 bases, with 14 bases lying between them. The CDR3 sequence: CASSLGPVLGTEAFF. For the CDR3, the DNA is TGCGCCAGCAGCTTGGGACCCGTATTGGGTACTGAAGCTTTCTTT.

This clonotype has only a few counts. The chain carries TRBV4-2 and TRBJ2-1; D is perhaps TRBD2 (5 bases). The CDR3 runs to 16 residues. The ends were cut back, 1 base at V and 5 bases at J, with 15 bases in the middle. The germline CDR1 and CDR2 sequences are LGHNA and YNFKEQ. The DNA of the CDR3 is TGTGCCAGCAGCCAAGGATCGCTAGCAGCAGACAATGAGCAGTTCTTC. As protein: CASSQGSLAADNEQFF.

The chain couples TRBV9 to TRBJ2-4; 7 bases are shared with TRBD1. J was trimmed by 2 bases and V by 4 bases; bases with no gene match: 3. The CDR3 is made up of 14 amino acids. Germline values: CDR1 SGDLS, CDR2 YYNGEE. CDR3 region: CASSRDSPKNIQYF. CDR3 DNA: TGTGCCAGCAGCCGGGACAGCCCCAAAAACATTCAGTACTTC.

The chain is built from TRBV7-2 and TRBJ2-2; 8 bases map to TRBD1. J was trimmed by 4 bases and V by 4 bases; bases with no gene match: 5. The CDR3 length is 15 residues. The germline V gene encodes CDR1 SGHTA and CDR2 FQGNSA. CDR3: CASSWDRQSTGELFF. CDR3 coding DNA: TGTGCCAGCAGCTGGGACAGGCAATCCACCGGGGAGCTGTTTTTT.